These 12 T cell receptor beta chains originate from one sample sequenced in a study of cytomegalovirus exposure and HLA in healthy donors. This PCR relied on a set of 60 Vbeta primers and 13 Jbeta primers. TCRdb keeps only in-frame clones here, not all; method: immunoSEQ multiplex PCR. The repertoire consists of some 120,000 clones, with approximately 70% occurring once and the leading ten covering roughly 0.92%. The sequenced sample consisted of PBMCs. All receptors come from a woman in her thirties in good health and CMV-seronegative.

The CDR3: CAWSVGTSDSYEQYF. CDR3 in DNA: TGTGCCTGGAGTGTCGGGACTAGCGATTCCTACGAGCAGTACTTC. The J gene is TRBJ2-7, the V gene TRBV30; 10 bases are shared with TRBD2. V lost 0 bases, J lost 1 base, and 3 bases stayed unmatched. The CDR3 totals 15 residues. The germline V gene has CDR1 GTSNPN and CDR2 SVGIG (reference sequence).

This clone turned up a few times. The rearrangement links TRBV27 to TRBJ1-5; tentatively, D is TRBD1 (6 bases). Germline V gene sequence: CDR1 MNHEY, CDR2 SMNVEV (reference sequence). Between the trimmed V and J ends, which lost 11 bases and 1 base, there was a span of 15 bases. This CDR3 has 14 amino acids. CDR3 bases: TGTGCCTGCCGAGCCCAGGGGAGCAATCAGCCCCAGCATTTT. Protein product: CACRAQGSNQPQHF.

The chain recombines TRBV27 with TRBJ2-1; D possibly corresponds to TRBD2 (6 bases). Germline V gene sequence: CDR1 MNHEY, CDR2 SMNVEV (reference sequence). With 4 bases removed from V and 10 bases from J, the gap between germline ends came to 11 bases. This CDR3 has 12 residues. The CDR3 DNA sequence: TGTGCCAGCAGTTCGCCTAGCGTCGAGCAGTTCTTC. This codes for CASSSPSVEQFF.

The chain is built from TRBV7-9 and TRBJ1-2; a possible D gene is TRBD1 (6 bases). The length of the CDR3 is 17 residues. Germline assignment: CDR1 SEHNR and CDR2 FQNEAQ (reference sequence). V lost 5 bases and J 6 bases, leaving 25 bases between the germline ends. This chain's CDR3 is CASSGWTAALKTDGYTF. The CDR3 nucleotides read TGTGCCAGCAGCGGATGGACAGCGGCCCTGAAAACTGATGGCTACACCTTC.

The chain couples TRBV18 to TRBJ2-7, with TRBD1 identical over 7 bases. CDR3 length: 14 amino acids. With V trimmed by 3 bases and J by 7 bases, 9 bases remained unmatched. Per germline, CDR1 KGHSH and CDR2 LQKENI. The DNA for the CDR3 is TGTGCCAGCTCACCGTCCAGGACAGGCCGGGAGCAGTACTTC. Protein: CASSPSRTGREQYF. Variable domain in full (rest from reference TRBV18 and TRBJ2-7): NAGVMQNPRHLVRRRGQEARLRCSPMKGHSHVYWYRQLPEEGLKFMVYLQKENIIDESGMPKERFSAEFPKEGPSILRIQQVVRGDSAAYFCASSPSRTGREQYFGPGTRLTVT.

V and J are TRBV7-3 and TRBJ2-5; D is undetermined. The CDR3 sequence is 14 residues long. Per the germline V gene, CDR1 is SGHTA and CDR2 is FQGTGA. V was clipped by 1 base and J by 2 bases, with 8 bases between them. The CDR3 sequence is CASSLSATQETQYF. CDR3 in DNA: TGTGCCAGCAGCTTAAGTGCCACACAAGAGACCCAGTACTTC.

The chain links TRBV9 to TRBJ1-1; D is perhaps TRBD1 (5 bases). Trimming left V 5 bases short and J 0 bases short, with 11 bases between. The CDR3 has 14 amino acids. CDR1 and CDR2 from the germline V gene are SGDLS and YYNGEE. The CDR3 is CASRYQDMNTEAFF. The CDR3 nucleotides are TGTGCCAGCAGGTATCAGGACATGAACACTGAAGCTTTCTTT.

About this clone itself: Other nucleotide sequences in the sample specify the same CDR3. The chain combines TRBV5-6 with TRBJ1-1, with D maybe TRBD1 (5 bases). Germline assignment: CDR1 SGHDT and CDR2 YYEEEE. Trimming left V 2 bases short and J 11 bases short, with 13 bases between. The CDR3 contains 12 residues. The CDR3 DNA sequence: TGTGCCAGCAGCTTCGAAGGCGGGGGGGCTTTCTTT. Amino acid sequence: CASSFEGGGAFF.

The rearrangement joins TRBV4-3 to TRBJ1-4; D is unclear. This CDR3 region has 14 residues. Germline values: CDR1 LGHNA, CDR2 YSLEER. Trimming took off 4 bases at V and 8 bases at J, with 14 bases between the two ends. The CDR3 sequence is CASSPGGVGEKLFF. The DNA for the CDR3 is TGCGCCAGCAGCCCGGGCGGGGTCGGCGAAAAACTGTTTTTT.

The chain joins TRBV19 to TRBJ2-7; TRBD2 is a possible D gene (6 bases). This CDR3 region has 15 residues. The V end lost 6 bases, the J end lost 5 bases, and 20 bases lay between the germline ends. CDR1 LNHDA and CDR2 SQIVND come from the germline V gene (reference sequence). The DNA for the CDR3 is TGTGCCAGTAGAATGGGGGGTTCGGGAACTCACGAGCAGTACTTC. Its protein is CASRMGGSGTHEQYF.

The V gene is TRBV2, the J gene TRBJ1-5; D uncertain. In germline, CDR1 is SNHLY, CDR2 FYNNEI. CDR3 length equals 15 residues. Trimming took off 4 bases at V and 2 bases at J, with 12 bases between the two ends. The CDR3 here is CASSAPLEGNQPQHF. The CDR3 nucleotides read TGTGCCAGCAGTGCCCCCCTGGAGGGCAATCAGCCCCAGCATTTT.

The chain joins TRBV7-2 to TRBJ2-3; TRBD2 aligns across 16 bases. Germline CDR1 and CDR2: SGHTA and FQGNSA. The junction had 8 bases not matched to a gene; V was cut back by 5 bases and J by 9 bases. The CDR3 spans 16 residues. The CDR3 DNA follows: TGTGCCAGCAGCCCGCGGGGACTAGCGGGGGGGCACACGCAGTATTTT. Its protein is CASSPRGLAGGHTQYF. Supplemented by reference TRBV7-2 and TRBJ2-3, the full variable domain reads GAGVSQSPSNKVTEKGKDVELRCDPISGHTALYWYRQSLGQGLEFLIYFQGNSAPDKSGLPSDRFSAERTGGSVSTLTIQRTQQEDSAVYLCASSPRGLAGGHTQYFGPGTRLTVL.